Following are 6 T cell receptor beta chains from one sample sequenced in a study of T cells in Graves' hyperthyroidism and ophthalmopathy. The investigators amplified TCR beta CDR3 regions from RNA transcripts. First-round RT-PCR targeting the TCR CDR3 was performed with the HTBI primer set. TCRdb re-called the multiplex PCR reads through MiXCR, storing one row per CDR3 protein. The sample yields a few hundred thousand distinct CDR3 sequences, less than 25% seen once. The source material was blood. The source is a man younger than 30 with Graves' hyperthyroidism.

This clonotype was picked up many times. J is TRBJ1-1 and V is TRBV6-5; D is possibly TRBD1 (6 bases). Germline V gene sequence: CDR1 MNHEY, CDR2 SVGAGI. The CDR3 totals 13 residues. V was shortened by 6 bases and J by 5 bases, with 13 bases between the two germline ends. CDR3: CASSTDRRTEAFF. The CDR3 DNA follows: TGTGCCAGCAGCACCGACAGGCGGACTGAAGCTTTCTTT.

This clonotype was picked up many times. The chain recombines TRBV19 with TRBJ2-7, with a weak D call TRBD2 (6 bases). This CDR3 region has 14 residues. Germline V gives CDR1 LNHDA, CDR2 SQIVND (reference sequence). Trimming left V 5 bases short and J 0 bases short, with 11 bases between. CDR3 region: CASSPGLISYEQYF. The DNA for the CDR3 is TGTGCCAGTAGTCCGGGACTGATCTCCTACGAGCAGTACTTC.

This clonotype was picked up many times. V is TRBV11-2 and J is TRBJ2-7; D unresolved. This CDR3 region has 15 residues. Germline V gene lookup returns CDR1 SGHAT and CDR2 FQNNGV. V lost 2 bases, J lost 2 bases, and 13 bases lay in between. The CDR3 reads CASSLTGMETYEQYF. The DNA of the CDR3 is TGTGCCAGCAGCTTAACTGGAATGGAAACCTACGAGCAGTACTTC.

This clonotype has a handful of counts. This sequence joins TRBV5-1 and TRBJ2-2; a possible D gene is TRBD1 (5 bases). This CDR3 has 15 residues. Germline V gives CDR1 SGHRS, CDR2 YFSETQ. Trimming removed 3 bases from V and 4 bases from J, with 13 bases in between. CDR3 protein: CASSSDTPSTGELFF. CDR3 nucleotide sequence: TGCGCCAGCAGCTCGGACACTCCGAGCACCGGGGAGCTGTTTTTT.

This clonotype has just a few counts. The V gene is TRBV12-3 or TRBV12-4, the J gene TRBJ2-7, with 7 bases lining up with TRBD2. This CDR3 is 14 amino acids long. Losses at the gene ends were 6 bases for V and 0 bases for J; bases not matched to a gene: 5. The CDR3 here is CASRAGLSSYEQYF. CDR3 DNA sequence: TGTGCCAGCAGAGCGGGACTGAGCTCCTACGAGCAGTACTTC.

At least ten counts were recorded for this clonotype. The CDR3 sequence: CASSPATGGQETQYF. The CDR3 nucleotides read TGTGCCAGCAGCCCTGCCACCGGGGGCCAAGAGACCCAGTACTTC. The chain joins TRBV7-9 to TRBJ2-5; D possibly corresponds to TRBD2 (6 bases). There are 15 residues in the CDR3. V dropped 5 bases and J dropped 1 base, with 14 bases sitting between them. The germline gives CDR1 SEHNR, CDR2 FQNEAQ (reference sequence). Full variable domain (outside the CDR3, taken from reference TRBV7-9 and TRBJ2-5): DTGVSQNPRHKITKRGQNVTFRCDPISEHNRLYWYRQTLGQGPEFLTYFQNEAQLEKSRLLSDRFSAERPKGSFSTLEIQRTEQGDSAMYLCASSPATGGQETQYFGPGTRLLVL.